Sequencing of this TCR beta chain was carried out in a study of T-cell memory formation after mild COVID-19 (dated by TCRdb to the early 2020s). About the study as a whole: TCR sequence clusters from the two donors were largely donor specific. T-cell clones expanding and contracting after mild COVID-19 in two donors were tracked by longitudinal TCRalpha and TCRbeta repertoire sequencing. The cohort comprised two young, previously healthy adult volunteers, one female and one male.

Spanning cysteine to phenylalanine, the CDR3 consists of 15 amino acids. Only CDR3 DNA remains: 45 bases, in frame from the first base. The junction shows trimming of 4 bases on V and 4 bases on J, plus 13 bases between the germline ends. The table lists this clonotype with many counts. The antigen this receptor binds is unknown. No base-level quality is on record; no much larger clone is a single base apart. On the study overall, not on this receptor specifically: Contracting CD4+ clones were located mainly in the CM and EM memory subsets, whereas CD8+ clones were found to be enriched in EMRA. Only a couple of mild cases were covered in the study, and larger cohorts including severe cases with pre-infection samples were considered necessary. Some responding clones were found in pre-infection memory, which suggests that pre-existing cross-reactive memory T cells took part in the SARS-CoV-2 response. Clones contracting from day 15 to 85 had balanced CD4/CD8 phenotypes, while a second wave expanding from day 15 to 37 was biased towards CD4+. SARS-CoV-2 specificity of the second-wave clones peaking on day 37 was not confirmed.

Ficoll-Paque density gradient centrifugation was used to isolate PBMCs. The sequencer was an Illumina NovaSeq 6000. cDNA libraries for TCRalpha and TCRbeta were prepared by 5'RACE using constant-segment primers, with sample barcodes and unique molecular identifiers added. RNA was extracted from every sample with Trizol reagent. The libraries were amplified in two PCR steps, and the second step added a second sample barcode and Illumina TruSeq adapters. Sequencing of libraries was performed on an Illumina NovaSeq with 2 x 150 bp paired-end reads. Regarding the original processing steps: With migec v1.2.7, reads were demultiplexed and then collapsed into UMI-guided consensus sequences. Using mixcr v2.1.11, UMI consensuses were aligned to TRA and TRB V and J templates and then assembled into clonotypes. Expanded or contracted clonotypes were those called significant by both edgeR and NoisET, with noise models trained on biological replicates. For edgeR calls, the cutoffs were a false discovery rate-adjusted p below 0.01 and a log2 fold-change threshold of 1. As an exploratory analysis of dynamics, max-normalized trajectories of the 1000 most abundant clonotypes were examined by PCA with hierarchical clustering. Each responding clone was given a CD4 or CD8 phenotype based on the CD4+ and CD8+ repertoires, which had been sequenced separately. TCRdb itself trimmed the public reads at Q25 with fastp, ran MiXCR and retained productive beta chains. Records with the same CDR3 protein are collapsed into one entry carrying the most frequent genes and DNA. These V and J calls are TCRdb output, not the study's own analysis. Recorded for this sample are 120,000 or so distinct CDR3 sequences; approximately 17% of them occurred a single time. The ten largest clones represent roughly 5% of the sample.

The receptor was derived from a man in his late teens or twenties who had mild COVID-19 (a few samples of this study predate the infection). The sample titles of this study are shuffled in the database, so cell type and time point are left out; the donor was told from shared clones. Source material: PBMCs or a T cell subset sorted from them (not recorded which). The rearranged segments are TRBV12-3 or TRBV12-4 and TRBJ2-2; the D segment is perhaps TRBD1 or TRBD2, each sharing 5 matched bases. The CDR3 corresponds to CASSWGPAGTGELFF. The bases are TGTGCCAGCAGTTGGGGACCTGCGGGCACCGGGGAGCTGTTTTTT.